Below, 15 T cell receptor beta chains from the same sample are listed, as sequenced in a study of blood T cell repertoires in COVID-19. Profiling relied on immunoSEQ multiplex PCR, and the TCRdb table lists in-frame clones only, not all of them. The sample includes 250,000 or so clones, around 90% of them seen just once. The sequenced sample was peripheral blood. Receptors originate from a woman aged 55-70 years with COVID-19, enrolled during active disease.

The chain recombines TRBV5-4 with TRBJ1-6; TRBD1 is a possible D gene (6 bases). V was trimmed by 4 bases and J by 6 bases, leaving 14 bases between them. CDR1 is SGHNT, CDR2 YYREEE, per germline (reference sequence). CDR3 length: 15 residues. CDR3 loop: CASSRAGARNSPLHF. The CDR3 bases are TGTGCCAGCAGCAGGGCGGGGGCGCGTAATTCACCCCTCCACTTT.

The chain recombines TRBV5-1 with TRBJ1-1, with TRBD1 identical over 7 bases. Trimming removed 4 bases from V and 0 bases from J; junction bases left unmatched: 6. Germline loops: CDR1 SGHRS, CDR2 YFSETQ. This CDR3 is 15 amino acids long. The CDR3 nucleotides read TGCGCCAGCAGCCCCGGGAGGGGGCTGAACACTGAAGCTTTCTTT. This sequence encodes CASSPGRGLNTEAFF.

This clone was seen a single time. The J gene is TRBJ2-3, the V gene TRBV5-6; 11 bases are a match to TRBD2. V shed 0 bases, J shed 2 bases, and the junction held 2 bases outside the gene matches. This CDR3 is 16 amino acids long. CDR1 is SGHDT and CDR2 is YYEEEE in the germline V gene. CDR3 DNA sequence: TGTGCCAGCAGCTTGGGACTAGCGGGGTACACAGATACGCAGTATTTT. Encoded protein: CASSLGLAGYTDTQYF.

J is TRBJ1-1 and V is TRBV18; D possibly corresponds to TRBD1 (5 bases). This CDR3 has 13 residues. V lost 0 bases, J lost 6 bases, and 8 bases lay in between. The germline gives CDR1 KGHSH, CDR2 LQKENI. The CDR3 nucleotides are TGTGCCAGCTCACCACCGGGGCATCCTGAAGCTTTCTTT. Translating gives CASSPPGHPEAFF.

The rearrangement uses TRBV7-6 and TRBJ2-2, with 14 bases lining up with TRBD2. The CDR3 has 17 amino acids. From germline, CDR1 is SGHVS and CDR2 FNYEAQ. The V segment lost 6 bases and the J segment 0 bases; nucleotides outside the gene matches: 3. CDR3 sequence: CASRRTSGGPNTGELFF. In nucleotides, the CDR3 is TGTGCCAGCAGACGGACTAGCGGGGGGCCGAACACCGGGGAGCTGTTTTTT.

In DNA, the CDR3 is TGTGCCAGCAGTCTATCAGACAGTAGGAAAGCTTTCTTT. Translating gives CASSLSDSRKAFF. The chain uses TRBV12-3 or TRBV12-4 and TRBJ1-1; D may be TRBD1 (5 bases). The CDR3 runs 13 residues. The V gene lost 5 bases and the J gene lost 9 bases, with 16 bases spanning the gap.

Turning to this clone: The identical CDR3 is also encoded by other nucleotide sequences in the sample. This chain connects TRBV4-3 to TRBJ1-3, with a weak D call TRBD1 (6 bases). Trimming cost V 0 bases and J 4 bases, with 10 bases left between them. The germline CDR1 and CDR2 sequences are LGHNA and YSLEER. The CDR3 length is 15 residues. In nucleotides, the CDR3 is TGCGCCAGCAGCCAAGAGGGGGGGCACGGAAACACCATATATTTT. Amino acids: CASSQEGGHGNTIYF.

The chain recombines TRBV6-2 or TRBV6-3 with TRBJ2-7; 10 bases fit TRBD1. The CDR3 is 12 residues long. CDR1 is MNHEY, CDR2 SVGEGT, per germline. The junction had 3 bases not matched to a gene; V was cut back by 5 bases and J by 8 bases. DNA of the CDR3: TGTGCCAGCAGTAAGGGACAGGGGAAGCAGTACTTC. It specifies CASSKGQGKQYF.

V is TRBV5-1 and J is TRBJ1-1; D is ambiguous. CDR3 length: 12 amino acids. The germline V gene encodes CDR1 SGHRS and CDR2 YFSETQ. Trimming shortened V by 6 bases and J by 1 base, and 7 bases separated the two germline ends. The DNA for the CDR3 is TGCGCCAGCAACCCAGGGAACACTGAAGCTTTCTTT. Protein product: CASNPGNTEAFF.

This rearrangement joins TRBV11-2 to TRBJ2-1; 9 nucleotides match TRBD1. Germline values: CDR1 SGHAT, CDR2 FQNNGV. The CDR3 loop spans 15 amino acids. The trim removed 1 base at V and 6 bases at J, leaving 4 bases unmatched. This chain's CDR3 is CASSLGQGDPNEQFF. CDR3 sequence (DNA): TGTGCCAGCAGCTTAGGACAGGGGGATCCCAATGAGCAGTTCTTC. Full variable domain (outside the CDR3, taken from reference TRBV11-2 and TRBJ2-1): EAGVAQSPRYKIIEKRQSVAFWCNPISGHATLYWYQQILGQGPKLLIQFQNNGVVDDSQLPKDRFSAERLKGVDSTLKIQPAKLEDSAVYLCASSLGQGDPNEQFFGPGTRLTVL.

This chain uses TRBV19 with TRBJ1-6; no definite D call. V was shortened by 4 bases and J by 0 bases, with 7 bases between the two germline ends. This CDR3 has 15 amino acids. The germline CDR1 and CDR2 sequences are LNHDA and SQIVND (reference sequence). CDR3 DNA: TGTGCCAGTAGTACGACTACCTCCTATAATTCACCCCTCCACTTT. This codes for CASSTTTSYNSPLHF. The full variable domain, in which reference TRBV19 and TRBJ1-6 provide the parts outside the CDR3, is DGGITQSPKYLFRKEGQNVTLSCEQNLNHDAMYWYRQDPGQGLRLIYYSQIVNDFQKGDIAEGYSVSREKKESFPLTVTSAQKNPTAFYLCASSTTTSYNSPLHFGNGTRLTVT.

The rearrangement uses TRBV4-2 and TRBJ2-2; 7 nucleotides agree with TRBD1. The V gene end was trimmed by 0 bases and the J gene end by 3 bases; junction bases not matched to a gene: 4. Germline CDR1 reads LGHNA; CDR2 reads YNFKEQ. The CDR3 has 16 residues. The CDR3 DNA reads as TGTGCCAGCAGCCAAGATTCAGGGGGTGACACCGGGGAGCTGTTTTTT. Amino acid sequence: CASSQDSGGDTGELFF.

The chain is built from TRBV6-1 and TRBJ2-7, with a weak D call TRBD2 (5 bases). The CDR3 has 16 amino acids. Trimming removed 4 bases at V and 4 bases at J, with 20 bases between. Germline values: CDR1 MNHNS, CDR2 SASEGT. This CDR3 reads CASSVVGSGEPYEQYF. CDR3 DNA sequence: TGTGCCAGCAGTGTAGTGGGGTCCGGGGAGCCTTACGAGCAGTACTTC.

The V and J genes are TRBV2 and TRBJ2-1, with 9 bases fitting TRBD1. Per the germline V gene, CDR1 is SNHLY and CDR2 is FYNNEI. V shed 5 bases, J shed 6 bases, and the junction held 8 bases outside the gene matches. The CDR3 loop spans 15 amino acids. The CDR3 region is CASSKGQGTGNEQFF. In DNA form, the CDR3 reads TGTGCCAGCAGTAAGGGACAGGGAACGGGCAATGAGCAGTTCTTC.

This chain joins TRBV30 and TRBJ1-6, with 10 bases lining up with TRBD1. Trimming cost V 3 bases and J 7 bases; bases outside gene matches: 0. Germline lookup yields CDR1 GTSNPN and CDR2 SVGIG (reference sequence). This CDR3 comprises 13 residues. CDR3 bases: TGTGCCTGGAGGGACAGGGGGAATTCACCCCTCCACTTT. Amino acid sequence: CAWRDRGNSPLHF.